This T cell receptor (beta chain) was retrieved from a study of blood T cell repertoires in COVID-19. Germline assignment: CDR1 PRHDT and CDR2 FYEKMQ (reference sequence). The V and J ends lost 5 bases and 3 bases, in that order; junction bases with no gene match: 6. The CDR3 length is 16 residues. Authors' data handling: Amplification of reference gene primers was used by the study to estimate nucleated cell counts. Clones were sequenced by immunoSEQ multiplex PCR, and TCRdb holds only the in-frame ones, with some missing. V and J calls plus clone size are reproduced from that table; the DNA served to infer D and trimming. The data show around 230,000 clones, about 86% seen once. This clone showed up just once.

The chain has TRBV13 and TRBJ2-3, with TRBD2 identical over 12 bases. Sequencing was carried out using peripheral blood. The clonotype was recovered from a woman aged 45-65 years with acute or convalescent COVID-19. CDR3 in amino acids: CASSPRTSGVTDTQYF. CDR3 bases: TGTGCCAGCAGCCCCCGGACTAGCGGGGTGACAGATACGCAGTATTTT.